This TCR beta chain was sequenced in a study of PD-1 blockade in classical Hodgkin lymphoma. Study as a whole: Nivolumab dosed at 3 mg/kg went to patients intravenously every 2 weeks. Study-wide points: Diversity in CD4+ TCRs, unlike that measured in CD8+ TCRs, had risen significantly by C4D1.

Repertoires were generated with immunoSEQ multiplex PCR, while TCRdb's copy carries only in-frame clones and drops some. The sample lists 25,000 to 30,000 clones; over 55% were seen once. Every patient experienced relapse after autologous stem cell transplantation, and brentuximab vedotin exposure varied. The CDR3 extends over 16 amino acids. CDR1 and CDR2 from the germline V gene are SSHAT and FNYEAQ (reference sequence). To note about this clone: Antigen unknown. A junction end diverges from the germline sequence, so it may reflect a read error.

J is TRBJ1-2 and V is TRBV7-7; 8 positions agree with TRBD1. Specimen: peripheral blood mononuclear cells (PBMCs), collected before the second cycle of nivolumab. The receptor was derived from a human donor with classical Hodgkin lymphoma. The CDR3 DNA sequence: TGCGCCAGCAGCCAAGACGGACAGGGTGATAGCTATGGCTACACCTTC. Protein: CASSQDGQGDSYGYTF.